Below are 13 T cell receptor beta chains sequenced from a single sample in a study of regulatory T cells in long-lasting Graves disease. Time point of the sample: newly diagnosed GD, antithyroid drugs for less than 3 months. RNA isolated from PBMCs was used to make the TCR library. Researchers made TCR beta libraries by using iRepertoire HTBI primers and running Arm-PCR on CDR3 regions. TCRdb recomputed calls from the multiplex PCR reads with MiXCR, one row per CDR3 protein. Of 400,000 to 500,000 distinct CDR3 sequences listed, roughly 15% are singletons. This same sample was also part of a study on T cells in Graves' hyperthyroidism and ophthalmopathy.

The sequences come from peripheral blood mononuclear cells (PBMCs), collected at new diagnosis, from a patient treated with antithyroid drugs. The source of these receptors is a young woman with Graves disease.

This clonotype was seen many times. The rearrangement uses TRBV12-3 or TRBV12-4 and TRBJ1-1, with D tentatively TRBD1 (5 bases). Trimming cost V 3 bases and J 8 bases, with 13 bases left between them. The CDR3 has 13 amino acids. CDR3 DNA: TGTGCCAGCAGTTTTCGGGGGTCTGGGGAAGCTTTCTTT. Encoded protein: CASSFRGSGEAFF.

This chain joins TRBV20-1 and TRBJ2-3; 12 bases fit TRBD2. The germline CDR1 and CDR2 sequences are DFQATT and SNEGSKA (reference sequence). Trimming cost V 0 bases and J 5 bases; bases outside gene matches: 6. The CDR3 is made up of 16 amino acids. CDR3 loop: CSARDPSGRALDTQYF. The CDR3 region has the DNA TGCAGTGCTAGAGATCCTAGCGGGAGGGCCTTAGATACGCAGTATTTT.

A few counts support this clonotype. The gene calls are TRBV27 and TRBJ2-3, with 8 bases fitting TRBD2. Germline CDR1 MNHEY, CDR2 SMNVEV (reference sequence). The CDR3 covers 14 residues. V lost 2 bases, J lost 7 bases, and 5 bases stayed unmatched. This chain's CDR3 is CASSLKGTSHTQYF. The DNA of the CDR3 is TGTGCCAGCAGTTTAAAAGGGACTAGTCATACGCAGTATTTT.

This clonotype was observed a handful of times. CDR3 nucleotides: TGTGCCAGCAGCCCCAAACACAGGGGAACGCTAAAACTGTTTTTT. This encodes CASSPKHRGTLKLFF. The J gene is TRBJ1-4, the V gene TRBV27; TRBD1 aligns across 7 bases. The CDR3 runs 15 residues. The J segment lost 10 bases and the V segment lost 6 bases, leaving 14 bases of the junction unmatched. Germline assignment: CDR1 MNHEY and CDR2 SMNVEV (reference sequence).

This clonotype appeared a few times. The chain joins TRBV19 to TRBJ2-1; D remains unclear. CDR1 is LNHDA and CDR2 is SQIVND in the germline V gene (reference sequence). The CDR3 is made up of 16 amino acids. Trimming took off 3 bases at V and 2 bases at J, with 14 bases between the two ends. CDR3 bases: TGTGCCAGTAGTATCGAAGGCAGGTTCGCCTACAATGAGCAGTTCTTC. Encoded protein: CASSIEGRFAYNEQFF. Filled out from reference TRBV19 and TRBJ2-1, the complete variable domain reads DGGITQSPKYLFRKEGQNVTLSCEQNLNHDAMYWYRQDPGQGLRLIYYSQIVNDFQKGDIAEGYSVSREKKESFPLTVTSAQKNPTAFYLCASSIEGRFAYNEQFFGPGTRLTVL.

V gene TRBV12-3 or TRBV12-4 combines with J gene TRBJ2-1; possible D gene TRBD2, 6 bases. This CDR3 region has 12 residues. The germline V and J ends were trimmed by 3 bases and 12 bases, with 12 bases remaining between them. The CDR3 sequence: CASSFGGMGQFF. CDR3 DNA sequence: TGTGCCAGCAGTTTCGGCGGGATGGGGCAGTTCTTC.

In this sample, this clonotype turned up many times. This chain uses TRBV2 with TRBJ2-7; maybe TRBD1 (10 bases). The CDR3 sequence is 17 residues long. V lost 9 bases to trimming and J lost 2 bases, with 26 bases between them. CDR1 is SNHLY and CDR2 is FYNNEI in the germline V gene. DNA of the CDR3: TGTGCCAGTCTCGGGACAGGGGCGGGAGGGGATACCTACGAGCAGTACTTC. Translation: CASLGTGAGGDTYEQYF. Using reference TRBV2 and TRBJ2-7 for the parts outside the CDR3, the full variable domain is EPEVTQTPSHQVTQMGQEVILRCVPISNHLYFYWYRQILGQKVEFLVSFYNNEISEKSEIFDDQFSVERPDGSNFTLKIRSTKLEDSAMYFCASLGTGAGGDTYEQYFGPGTRLTVT.

This clonotype was picked up many times. The gene calls are TRBV28 and TRBJ1-5; a possible D gene is TRBD1 (5 bases). Germline V gene lookup returns CDR1 MDHEN and CDR2 SYDVKM. CDR3 length: 13 residues. The CDR3 sequence: CEVTVYSNQPQHF. DNA of the CDR3: TGTGAAGTGACAGTTTATAGCAATCAGCCCCAGCATTTT.

On this clonotype: This may be a read error, as it is one base from a much larger clone. This chain joins TRBV7-9 and TRBJ2-7; D ambiguous. The CDR3 totals 14 residues. Germline CDR1 is SEHNR and CDR2 is FQNEAQ (reference sequence). Trimming left V 5 bases short and J 0 bases short, with 11 bases between. The CDR3 region has the DNA TGTGCCAGCAGCGCTTATGAAAGCTCCTACGAGCAGTACTTC. Its protein product is CASSAYESSYEQYF.

The CDR3 DNA reads as TGTGCCAGCAGTTTGGGGACTAGCGGGAGGACCACAGATACGCAGTATTTT. Its translation is CASSLGTSGRTTDTQYF. The chain couples TRBV6-9 to TRBJ2-3; 15 bases are shared with TRBD2. The V segment lost 4 bases and the J segment 2 bases; nucleotides outside the gene matches: 4. CDR3 length: 17 amino acids. From germline, CDR1 is MNHGY and CDR2 SVAAGI.

This clonotype has only a few counts. The chain recombines TRBV7-2 with TRBJ2-7; TRBD2 might be the D (5 bases). The CDR3 loop spans 14 amino acids. Trimming left V 5 bases short and J 0 bases short, with 11 bases between. Germline V CDR1 and CDR2: SGHTA, FQGNSA. The CDR3 nucleotides read TGTGCCAGCAGCCAAGCGGACCTCTCCTACGAGCAGTACTTC. Translating it yields CASSQADLSYEQYF.

Regarding this clonotype: This may arise from a read error, as a much more abundant clone is one base away. The gene calls are TRBV3-1 and TRBJ2-5; perhaps D is TRBD1 or TRBD2 (5 bases each). The CDR3 totals 15 residues. Trimming removed 4 bases at V and 1 base at J, with 13 bases between. The germline V gene has CDR1 LGHDT and CDR2 YNNKEL (reference sequence). The CDR3 sequence is CASSLSPGPQETQYF. CDR3 in DNA: TGTGCCAGCAGCCTGAGCCCGGGACCCCAAGAGACCCAGTACTTC.

This clonotype was found many times. The chain recombines TRBV11-2 with TRBJ1-4; a weak D match, TRBD1 (5 bases). Germline V gene data show CDR1 as SGHAT and CDR2 as FQNNGV. This CDR3 is 15 amino acids long. The V and J ends lost 5 bases and 4 bases respectively, with 14 bases between them. CDR3 residues: CASSPPGRFNEKLFF. In nucleotides, the CDR3 is TGTGCCAGCAGCCCACCGGGACGGTTTAATGAAAAACTGTTTTTT.